Reported below is one TCR beta chain. TCRdb's copy holds only in-frame clones and misses some; the assay was immunoSEQ multiplex PCR. The data hold hundreds of thousands of clones, with 76% observed a single time. CDR3 length equals 13 residues. Germline CDR1 reads SGHRS; CDR2 reads YFSETQ. Trimming pared 3 bases from V and 2 bases from J, leaving 7 bases between. The record originates from a study of shared clonotypes between healthy human individuals. The receptor's source is a woman in her thirties or forties in good health. Some clones in this sample may be carry-over from other donors' samples. Material for sequencing was PBMCs. The chain recombines TRBV5-1 with TRBJ2-3; D uncertain. In nucleotides, the CDR3 is TGCGCCAGCAGCTCCGTTACCACAGATACGCAGTATTTT. Translating gives CASSSVTTDTQYF.